This TCR beta chain was documented in a study of T-cell memory formation after mild COVID-19. Looking at the study overall: TCR clustering was largely donor specific.

V lost 4 bases, J lost 5 bases, and 23 bases lay in between. Germline CDR1 is KGHSH and CDR2 is LQKENI. CDR3 length: 17 amino acids. Using its own MiXCR run on the 5' RACE reads, TCRdb lists one record per CDR3 protein. The table has just over 200,000 distinct CDR3 sequences, 7.5% to 10% seen once. Points from the study as a whole: Clones that contracted from day 15 to 85 had balanced CD4/CD8; later expanders were CD4+ biased. CD4+ clones that contracted lay mainly in CM and EM; CD8+ ones lay in EMRA.

This clonotype was found a few times. Its antigen is unidentified. This receptor was identified in a man aged 18 to 35 who had mild COVID-19 (a few samples of this study predate the infection). Cell type and time point are not known. The sequencing input was PBMCs or a T cell subset sorted from them (not recorded which). The J gene is TRBJ2-5, the V gene TRBV18; D perhaps matches TRBD2 (5 bases). The CDR3 protein is CASSLNGEGRGRETQYF. CDR3 in DNA: TGTGCCAGCTCACTCAATGGAGAGGGCCGCGGCAGGGAGACCCAGTACTTC.